The entry below gives a single T cell receptor beta chain sequence along with its context. The antigen is undetermined. A multiplex PCR was run with 60 Vbeta primers and 13 Jbeta primers. Original handling: The count from a later analysis was 65 million to 90 million unique TCR beta chains, 9 million to 12 million of them shared. Libraries were prepared by immunoSEQ multiplex PCR; TCRdb keeps only in-frame clonotypes and omits some of them. V and J calls and clone size are copied from that table; D and trimming were computed from the DNA. This repertoire includes 140,000 to 150,000 clones. These data come from a study of cytomegalovirus exposure and HLA in healthy donors. Study results and limitations: The number of N-insertions in an Asian-associated ancestry cluster was reportedly below the approximately 700-donor mean in a later analysis.

The sequence came from a woman aged 50 to 65 in good health and CMV-seronegative. The sample comprised PBMCs.

CDR3 amino acids: CASSLSRGRNTEAFF. The CDR3 bases are TGTGCCAGCAGCTTGAGTAGGGGGAGGAACACTGAAGCTTTCTTT. This sequence joins TRBV5-8 and TRBJ1-1; the D gene is possibly TRBD1 (6 bases). Germline V gene lookup returns CDR1 SGHTS and CDR2 YDEGEE. The CDR3 length is 15 residues. V was shortened by 1 base and J by 1 base, with 11 bases between the two germline ends.